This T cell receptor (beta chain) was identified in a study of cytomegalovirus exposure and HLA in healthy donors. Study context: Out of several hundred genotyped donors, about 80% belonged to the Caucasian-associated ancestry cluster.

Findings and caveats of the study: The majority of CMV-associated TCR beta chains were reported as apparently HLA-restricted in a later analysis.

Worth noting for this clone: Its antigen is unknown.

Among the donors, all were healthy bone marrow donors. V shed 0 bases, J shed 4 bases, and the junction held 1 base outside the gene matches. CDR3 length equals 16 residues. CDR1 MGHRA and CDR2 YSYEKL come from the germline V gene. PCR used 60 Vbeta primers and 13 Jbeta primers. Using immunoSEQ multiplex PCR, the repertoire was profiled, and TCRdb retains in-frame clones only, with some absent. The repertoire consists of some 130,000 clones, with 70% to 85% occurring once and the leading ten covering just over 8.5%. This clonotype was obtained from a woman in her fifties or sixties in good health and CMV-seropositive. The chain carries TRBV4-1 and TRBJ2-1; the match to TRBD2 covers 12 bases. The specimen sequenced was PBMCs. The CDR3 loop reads CASSQEGTSGYNEQFF. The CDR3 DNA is TGCGCCAGCAGCCAAGAAGGGACTAGCGGGTACAATGAGCAGTTCTTC.